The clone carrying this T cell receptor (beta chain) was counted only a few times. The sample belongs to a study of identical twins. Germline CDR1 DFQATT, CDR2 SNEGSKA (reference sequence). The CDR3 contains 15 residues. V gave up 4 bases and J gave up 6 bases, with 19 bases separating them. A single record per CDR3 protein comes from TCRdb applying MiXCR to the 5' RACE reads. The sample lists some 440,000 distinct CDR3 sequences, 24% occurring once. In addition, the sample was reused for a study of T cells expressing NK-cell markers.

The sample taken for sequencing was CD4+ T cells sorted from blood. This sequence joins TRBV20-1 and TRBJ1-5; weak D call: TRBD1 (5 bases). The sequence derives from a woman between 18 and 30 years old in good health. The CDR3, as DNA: TGCAGTGCTACAGACCCCCGGGGGGGTGGTCAGCCCCAGCATTTT. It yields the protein CSATDPRGGGQPQHF.